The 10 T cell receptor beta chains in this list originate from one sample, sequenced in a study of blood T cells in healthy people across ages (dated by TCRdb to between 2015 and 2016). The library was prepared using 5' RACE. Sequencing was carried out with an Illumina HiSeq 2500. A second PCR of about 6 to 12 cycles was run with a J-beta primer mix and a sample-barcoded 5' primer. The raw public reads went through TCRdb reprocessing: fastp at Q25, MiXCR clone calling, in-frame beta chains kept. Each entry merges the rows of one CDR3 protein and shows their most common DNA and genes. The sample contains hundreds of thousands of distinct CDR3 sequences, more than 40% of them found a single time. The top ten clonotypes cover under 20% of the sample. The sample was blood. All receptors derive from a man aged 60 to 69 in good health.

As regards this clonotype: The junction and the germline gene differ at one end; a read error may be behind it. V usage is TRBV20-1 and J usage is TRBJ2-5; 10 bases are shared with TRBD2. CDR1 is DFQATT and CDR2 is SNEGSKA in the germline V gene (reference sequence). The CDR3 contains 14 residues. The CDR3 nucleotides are TGCACTGCTCCCCGGACTAGCGGCCGGCAGACCCAGTACTTC. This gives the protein CTAPRTSGRQTQYF.

The CDR3 bases are TGTGCCAGCAGTTTGGCCGGGTCCGGGGAGCTGTTTTTT. It codes for CASSLAGSGELFF. The chain uses TRBV28 and TRBJ2-2; D not resolved. There are 13 residues in the CDR3. Germline V lookup: CDR1 MDHEN, CDR2 SYDVKM. V was clipped by 3 bases and J by 6 bases, with 8 bases between them. Drawing the rest from reference TRBV28 and TRBJ2-2, the complete variable domain is DVKVTQSSRYLVKRTGEKVFLECVQDMDHENMFWYRQDPGLGLRLIYFSYDVKMKEKGDIPEGYSVSREKKERFSLILESASTNQTSMYLCASSLAGSGELFFGEGSRLTVL.

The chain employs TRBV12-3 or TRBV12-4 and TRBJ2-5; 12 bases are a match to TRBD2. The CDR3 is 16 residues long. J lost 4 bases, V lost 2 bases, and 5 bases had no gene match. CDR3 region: CASSLRASGGAETQYF. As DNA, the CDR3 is TGTGCCAGCAGTTTACGCGCTAGCGGGGGGGCAGAGACCCAGTACTTC.

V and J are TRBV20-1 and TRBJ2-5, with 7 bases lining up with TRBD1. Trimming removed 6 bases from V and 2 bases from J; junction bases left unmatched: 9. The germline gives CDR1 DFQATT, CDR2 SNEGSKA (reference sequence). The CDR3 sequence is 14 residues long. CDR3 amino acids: CSALRQGSQETQYF. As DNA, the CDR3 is TGCAGTGCCCTAAGACAGGGTTCACAAGAGACCCAGTACTTC.

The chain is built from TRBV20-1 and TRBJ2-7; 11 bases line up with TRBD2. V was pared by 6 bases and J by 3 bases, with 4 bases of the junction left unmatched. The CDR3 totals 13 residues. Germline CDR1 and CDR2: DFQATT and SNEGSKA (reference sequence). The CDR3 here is CSAETSGDYEQYF. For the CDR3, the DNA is TGCAGTGCGGAGACTAGCGGGGACTACGAGCAGTACTTC.

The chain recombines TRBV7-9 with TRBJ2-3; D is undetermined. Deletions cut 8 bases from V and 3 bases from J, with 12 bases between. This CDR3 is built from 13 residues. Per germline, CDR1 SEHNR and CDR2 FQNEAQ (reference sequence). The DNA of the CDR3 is TGTGCCAGCGGGTTGGTAGAGACAGATACGCAGTATTTT. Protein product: CASGLVETDTQYF. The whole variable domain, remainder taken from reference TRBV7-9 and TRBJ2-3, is DTGVSQNPRHKITKRGQNVTFRCDPISEHNRLYWYRQTLGQGPEFLTYFQNEAQLEKSRLLSDRFSAERPKGSFSTLEIQRTEQGDSAMYLCASGLVETDTQYFGPGTRLTVL.

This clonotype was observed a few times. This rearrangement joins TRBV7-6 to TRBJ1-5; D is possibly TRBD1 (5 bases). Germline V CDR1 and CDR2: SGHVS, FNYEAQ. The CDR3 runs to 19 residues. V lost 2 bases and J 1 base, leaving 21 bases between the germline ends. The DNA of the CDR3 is TGTGCCAGCAGCTTATCCGCCCAGGGTGGCGGGGGAAGCAATCAGCCCCAGCATTTT. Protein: CASSLSAQGGGGSNQPQHF. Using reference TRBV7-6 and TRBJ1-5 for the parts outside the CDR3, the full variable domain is GAGVSQSPRYKVTKRGQDVALRCDPISGHVSLYWYRQALGQGPEFLTYFNYEAQQDKSGLPNDRFSAERPEGSISTLTIQRTEQRDSAMYRCASSLSAQGGGGSNQPQHFGDGTRLSIL.

The CDR3 sequence is CATSRDLAGGLYF. The CDR3 DNA is TGTGCCACCAGCAGAGATCTTGCAGGGGGCCTGTACTTC. V is TRBV15 and J is TRBJ2-7, with 8 positions matching TRBD1. CDR1 is LNHNV, CDR2 YYDKDF, per germline (reference sequence). This CDR3 is built from 13 residues. V lost 0 bases, J lost 12 bases, and 7 bases stayed unmatched.

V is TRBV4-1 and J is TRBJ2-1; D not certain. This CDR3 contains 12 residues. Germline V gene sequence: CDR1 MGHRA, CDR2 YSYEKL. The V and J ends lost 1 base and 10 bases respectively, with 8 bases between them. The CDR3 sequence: CASSQVDGEQFF. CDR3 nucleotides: TGCGCCAGCAGCCAAGTTGATGGCGAGCAGTTCTTC.

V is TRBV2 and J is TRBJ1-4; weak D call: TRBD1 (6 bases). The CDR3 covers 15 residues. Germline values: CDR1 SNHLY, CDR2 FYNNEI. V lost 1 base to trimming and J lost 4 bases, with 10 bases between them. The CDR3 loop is CASSEGGQSNEKLFF. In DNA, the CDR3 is TGTGCCAGCAGTGAAGGAGGACAGAGTAATGAAAAACTGTTTTTT.